The TCR beta chain under discussion was sequenced for a study of blood T cell repertoires in COVID-19. This clone was counted a few times. This table comes from immunoSEQ multiplex PCR, and its TCRdb copy is limited to in-frame clones, with some not included. The profile covers 150,000 to 170,000 clones, with roughly nine tenths appearing a single time and about 0.55% taken by the ten largest. Sequenced: peripheral blood. This clonotype was obtained from a man aged 50 or older with acute or convalescent COVID-19.

This CDR3 is CASSFFQETQYF. In nucleotides, the CDR3 is TGCGCCAGCAGCTTCTTCCAAGAGACCCAGTACTTC. The gene calls are TRBV5-1 and TRBJ2-5; D uncertain. The CDR3 contains 12 residues. Germline V gene data show CDR1 as SGHRS and CDR2 as YFSETQ. Trimming removed 2 bases from V and 1 base from J, with 3 bases in between.